Below, 27 T cell receptor beta chains from the same sample are listed, as sequenced in a study of cytomegalovirus exposure and HLA in healthy donors. Vbeta (60) and Jbeta (13) primers were used in the PCR. Profiling relied on immunoSEQ multiplex PCR, and the TCRdb table lists in-frame clones only, not all of them. This table holds around 20,000 clones, about 84% found once. Sequencing was carried out using PBMCs. The receptors here all came from a human donor in good health.

This sequence joins TRBV6-1 and TRBJ2-3, with no clear D. V lost 7 bases and J lost 0, with 11 bases in between. The CDR3 is 14 residues long. Germline lookup yields CDR1 MNHNS and CDR2 SASEGT. The CDR3, as DNA: TGTGCCAGCAAAATGACGGAGAGCACAGATACGCAGTATTTT. It specifies CASKMTESTDTQYF.

The chain joins TRBV5-6 to TRBJ2-1; no clear D gene. Germline V gene sequence: CDR1 SGHDT, CDR2 YYEEEE. Trimming stripped 0 bases from V and 7 bases from J, with 8 bases between. This CDR3 is built from 13 residues. CDR3 in amino acids: CASSLGGLNEQFF. CDR3 DNA: TGTGCCAGCAGCTTGGGAGGATTGAATGAGCAGTTCTTC.

The chain recombines TRBV18 with TRBJ2-3; TRBD2 matches 13 bases. Germline CDR1 and CDR2: KGHSH and LQKENI. The CDR3 sequence is 19 residues long. The ends lost 8 bases at V and 0 bases at J; junction bases unmatched: 14. CDR3 coding DNA: TGTGCCAGCCTTCACAGGGGACTAGCGGGACTCCAGAGCACAGATACGCAGTATTTT. Its translation: CASLHRGLAGLQSTDTQYF.

Sample share makes this clone medium-sized. The V call is TRBV19, the J call TRBJ1-1; 9 nucleotides match TRBD1. This CDR3 comprises 13 residues. CDR1 and CDR2 (germline): LNHDA, SQIVND (reference sequence). V lost 10 bases and J lost 5; bases outside the gene matches: 8. The CDR3 loop reads CATGGQGRTEAFF. CDR3 nucleotides: TGTGCCACTGGGGGACAGGGTAGGACTGAAGCTTTCTTT.

V gene TRBV18 combines with J gene TRBJ1-4, with 9 bases aligning to TRBD1. The CDR3 runs to 18 residues. The germline V gene has CDR1 KGHSH and CDR2 LQKENI. With 2 bases clipped from V and 7 bases from J, the junction kept 14 bases outside the gene matches. Written as DNA, the CDR3 is TGTGCCAGCTCACCAGGGTACGCAACACGGGACAGGGCTGAAAAACTGTTTTTT. Encoded protein: CASSPGYATRDRAEKLFF.

The V call is TRBV9, the J call TRBJ2-1; D unclear. The CDR3 runs 12 residues. V was trimmed by 0 bases and J by 6 bases, leaving 4 bases between them. CDR1 is SGDLS and CDR2 is YYNGEE in the germline V gene. The CDR3 region is CASSVAVNEQFF. For the CDR3, the DNA is TGTGCCAGCAGCGTAGCAGTCAATGAGCAGTTCTTC.

The V gene is TRBV27, the J gene TRBJ2-1, with 9 nucleotides matching TRBD2. This CDR3 contains 14 residues. With 5 bases clipped from V and 7 bases from J, the junction kept 6 bases outside the gene matches. Germline assignment: CDR1 MNHEY and CDR2 SMNVEV (reference sequence). The DNA for the CDR3 is TGTGCCAGCAGTACTCGGACTAGCGCTAATGAGCAGTTCTTC. This translates into CASSTRTSANEQFF.

The rearrangement uses TRBV7-9 and TRBJ2-1; 8 bases are a match to TRBD2. The CDR3 has 15 residues. The J segment lost 7 bases and the V segment lost 2 bases, leaving 7 bases of the junction unmatched. Germline CDR1 reads SEHNR; CDR2 reads FQNEAQ (reference sequence). The CDR3 region has the DNA TGTGCCAGCAGCTTATATAGCGGGAATAGTAATGAGCAGTTCTTC. Translation gives CASSLYSGNSNEQFF. Full variable domain (rest looked up from reference TRBV7-9 and TRBJ2-1): DTGVSQNPRHKITKRGQNVTFRCDPISEHNRLYWYRQTLGQGPEFLTYFQNEAQLEKSRLLSDRFSAERPKGSFSTLEIQRTEQGDSAMYLCASSLYSGNSNEQFFGPGTRLTVL.

The J gene is TRBJ2-5, the V gene TRBV5-1; TRBD2 might be the D (5 bases). This CDR3 region has 16 residues. CDR1 is SGHRS, CDR2 YFSETQ, per germline. Trimming pared 4 bases from V and 3 bases from J, leaving 19 bases between. The CDR3 reads CASSLQPGLSEETQYF. The CDR3 DNA reads TGCGCCAGCAGCCTTCAACCGGGATTGTCGGAAGAGACCCAGTACTTC.

The chain recombines TRBV7-9 with TRBJ1-6, with D uncertain. Deletions cut 1 base from V and 8 bases from J, with 9 bases between. Germline V gene lookup returns CDR1 SEHNR and CDR2 FQNEAQ (reference sequence). The CDR3 consists of 14 residues. This chain's CDR3 is CASSLGYTHSPLHF. CDR3 in DNA: TGTGCCAGCAGCTTAGGATACACCCATTCACCCCTCCACTTT.

The chain couples TRBV28 to TRBJ1-1; no clear D. There are 15 residues in the CDR3. CDR1 and CDR2 from the germline V gene are MDHEN and SYDVKM. The ends were cut back, 5 bases at V and 0 bases at J, with 13 bases in the middle. The CDR3 DNA reads as TGTGCCAGCAGTCCCTCTTATACAGTGAACACTGAAGCTTTCTTT. This encodes CASSPSYTVNTEAFF.

This chain joins TRBV5-1 and TRBJ2-1, with 11 bases fitting TRBD2. The CDR3 spans 14 residues. CDR1 SGHRS and CDR2 YFSETQ come from the germline V gene. J gave up 5 bases and V 4 bases, and 2 bases lay outside the gene matches. The CDR3 region has the DNA TGCGCCAGCAGCCCGGGACTAGCGGACAATGAGCAGTTCTTC. It codes for CASSPGLADNEQFF.

This clone showed up just once. V gene TRBV4-1 combines with J gene TRBJ1-2; 9 nucleotides align to TRBD1. J gave up 0 bases and V 7 bases, and 12 bases lay outside the gene matches. The CDR3 contains 17 residues. The germline V gene has CDR1 MGHRA and CDR2 YSYEKL. CDR3 sequence: CASTLIGTGLANYGYTF. In DNA form, the CDR3 reads TGCGCCAGCACCCTAATCGGGACAGGGCTGGCTAACTATGGCTACACCTTC.

V and J are TRBV19 and TRBJ2-1; 7 bases agree with TRBD2. From germline, CDR1 is LNHDA and CDR2 SQIVND (reference sequence). The CDR3 totals 13 residues. The junction had 9 bases not matched to a gene; V was cut back by 8 bases and J by 8 bases. CDR3 nucleotide sequence: TGTGCCAGTTCCCCGGGAGGACGACATGAGCAGTTCTTC. It translates to CASSPGGRHEQFF. Combining the CDR3 with reference TRBV19 and TRBJ2-1 gives the whole variable domain DGGITQSPKYLFRKEGQNVTLSCEQNLNHDAMYWYRQDPGQGLRLIYYSQIVNDFQKGDIAEGYSVSREKKESFPLTVTSAQKNPTAFYLCASSPGGRHEQFFGPGTRLTVL.

This clone was counted a few times. The chain is built from TRBV6-4 and TRBJ2-3, with no clear D. The V gene lost 2 bases and the J gene lost 1 base, with 4 bases spanning the gap. The CDR3 spans 13 residues. Germline V lookup: CDR1 MRHNA, CDR2 SNTAGT. The CDR3 loop is CASSDQGTDTQYF. CDR3 nucleotides: TGTGCCAGCAGTGACCAGGGCACAGATACGCAGTATTTT.

The V and J genes are TRBV5-4 and TRBJ2-2, with 8 positions matching TRBD2. The CDR3 totals 16 residues. V trimming: 2 bases; J trimming: 0 bases; junction bases outside the gene matches: 3. Germline loops: CDR1 SGHNT, CDR2 YYREEE (reference sequence). CDR3 in amino acids: CASSFTAGANTGELFF. DNA of the CDR3: TGTGCCAGCAGCTTTACAGCGGGGGCGAACACCGGGGAGCTGTTTTTT.

The chain uses TRBV19 and TRBJ1-2, with 8 bases lining up with TRBD1. Germline V gene data show CDR1 as LNHDA and CDR2 as SQIVND (reference sequence). V shed 5 bases, J shed 8 bases, and the junction held 4 bases outside the gene matches. This CDR3 is 12 amino acids long. The CDR3 loop reads CASSHRGYGYTF. The CDR3 DNA reads as TGTGCCAGTAGTCACAGGGGGTACGGCTACACCTTC.

J is TRBJ2-5 and V is TRBV18, with D possibly matching TRBD2 (5 bases). Trimming pared 4 bases from V and 5 bases from J, leaving 14 bases between. CDR3 length: 14 residues. Germline CDR1 and CDR2: KGHSH and LQKENI. As DNA, the CDR3 is TGTGCCAGCTCACAGAACGACGGGATGGAGACCCAGTACTTC. Its translation: CASSQNDGMETQYF. Using reference TRBV18 and TRBJ2-5 for the parts outside the CDR3, the full variable domain is NAGVMQNPRHLVRRRGQEARLRCSPMKGHSHVYWYRQLPEEGLKFMVYLQKENIIDESGMPKERFSAEFPKEGPSILRIQQVVRGDSAAYFCASSQNDGMETQYFGPGTRLLVL.

The chain carries TRBV19 and TRBJ1-6; TRBD1 matches at 7 bases. Germline CDR1 and CDR2: LNHDA and SQIVND (reference sequence). V trimming: 6 bases; J trimming: 7 bases; junction bases outside the gene matches: 6. The CDR3 contains 14 residues. In nucleotides, the CDR3 is TGTGCCAGTAGCACGTGGGACAGAAATTCACCCCTCCACTTT. This translates into CASSTWDRNSPLHF.

This clone has a single count. The chain has TRBV5-6 and TRBJ2-3; 11 nucleotides agree with TRBD2. Germline trimming cut 1 base from V and 4 bases from J; bases unmatched to any gene: 14. This CDR3 spans 19 amino acids. Looked up from germline, CDR1 is SGHDT and CDR2 is YYEEEE. CDR3: CASSLYEVLAGDRPDTQYF. In DNA, the CDR3 is TGTGCCAGCAGCTTGTATGAAGTACTAGCGGGAGATCGTCCAGATACGCAGTATTTT.

The chain couples TRBV7-2 to TRBJ1-3; no clear D gene. CDR1 is SGHTA and CDR2 is FQGNSA in the germline V gene. The CDR3 runs to 15 residues. Trimming shortened V by 4 bases and J by 0 bases, and 10 bases separated the two germline ends. The CDR3 loop is CASSWFRFSGNTIYF. The DNA of the CDR3 is TGTGCCAGCAGCTGGTTCAGGTTCTCTGGAAACACCATATATTTT.

The V and J genes are TRBV18 and TRBJ2-7, with TRBD1 matching 8 bases. CDR1 is KGHSH and CDR2 is LQKENI in the germline V gene. CDR3 length: 15 amino acids. Unmatched junction bases numbered 7, after V lost 4 bases and J lost 2 bases. The CDR3, as DNA: TGTGCCAGCTCACTTCGACAGGGGCTACCCTACGAGCAGTACTTC. This codes for CASSLRQGLPYEQYF.

CDR3 sequence: CASSVAGKDTQYF. The CDR3 nucleotides are TGTGCCAGCAGCGTAGCGGGTAAAGATACGCAGTATTTT. The gene calls are TRBV9 and TRBJ2-3; D uncertain. The V gene's germline CDR1 is SGDLS and CDR2 YYNGEE. V shed 0 bases and J shed 5 bases, with 7 bases lying between them. This CDR3 is 13 amino acids long.

This clone was observed a single time. V and J are TRBV18 and TRBJ1-2; weak D call: TRBD1 (5 bases). CDR3 length: 14 amino acids. With 3 bases removed from V and 2 bases from J, the gap between germline ends came to 10 bases. Germline V gene sequence: CDR1 KGHSH, CDR2 LQKENI. The CDR3 protein is CASSPRDGNYGYTF. The CDR3 region has the DNA TGTGCCAGCTCACCGCGGGACGGGAACTATGGCTACACCTTC. The full variable domain, with the rest looked up from reference TRBV18 and TRBJ1-2, is NAGVMQNPRHLVRRRGQEARLRCSPMKGHSHVYWYRQLPEEGLKFMVYLQKENIIDESGMPKERFSAEFPKEGPSILRIQQVVRGDSAAYFCASSPRDGNYGYTFGSGTRLTVV.

In this sample, this clone turned up a few times. This chain connects TRBV19 to TRBJ1-3, with D unclear. In germline, CDR1 is LNHDA, CDR2 SQIVND (reference sequence). This CDR3 is 15 amino acids long. Trimming took 3 bases from V and 1 from J, leaving 10 bases between them. The chain's CDR3 is CASSISGMSGNTIYF. The CDR3 coding sequence is TGTGCCAGTAGTATCTCCGGGATGTCTGGAAACACCATATATTTT.

V and J are TRBV12-5 and TRBJ2-1, with a weak D call TRBD1 (6 bases). Per the germline V gene, CDR1 is LGHNT and CDR2 is FRNRAP. The ends were cut back, 1 base at V and 6 bases at J, with 7 bases in the middle. The CDR3 loop spans 13 amino acids. For the CDR3, the DNA is TGTGCTAGTGGTTTGGGACAGGCCAATGAGCAGTTCTTC. It translates to CASGLGQANEQFF.

The chain joins TRBV6-6 to TRBJ2-2; no definite D call. The CDR3 runs to 12 residues. Trimming took 6 bases from V and 4 from J, leaving 6 bases between them. CDR1 and CDR2 from the germline V gene are MNHNY and SVGAGI (reference sequence). The chain's CDR3 is CASRPVTGELFF. The CDR3 coding sequence is TGTGCCAGCAGGCCGGTCACCGGGGAGCTGTTTTTT.